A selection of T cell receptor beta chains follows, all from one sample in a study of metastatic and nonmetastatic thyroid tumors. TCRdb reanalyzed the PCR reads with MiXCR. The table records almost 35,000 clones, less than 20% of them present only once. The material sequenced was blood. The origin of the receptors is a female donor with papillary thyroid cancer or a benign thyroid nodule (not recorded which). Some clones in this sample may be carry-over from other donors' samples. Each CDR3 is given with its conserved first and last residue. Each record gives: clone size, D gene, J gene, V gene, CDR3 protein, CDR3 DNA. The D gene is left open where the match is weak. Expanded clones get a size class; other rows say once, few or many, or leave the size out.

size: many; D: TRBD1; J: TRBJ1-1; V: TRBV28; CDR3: CASTYQGARNTEAFF; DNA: TGTGCCAGCACGTATCAGGGGGCCCGGAACACTGAAGCTTTCTTT
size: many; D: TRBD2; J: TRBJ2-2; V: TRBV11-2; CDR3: CASSLQPLAGGPTGELFF; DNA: TGTGCCAGCAGCTTACAACCCTTAGCGGGAGGCCCTACCGGGGAGCTGTTTTTT
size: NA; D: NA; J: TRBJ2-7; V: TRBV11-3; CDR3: CASSLESGTYEQYF; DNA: TGTGCCAGCAGCTTAGAAAGCGGCACCTACGAGCAGTACTTC
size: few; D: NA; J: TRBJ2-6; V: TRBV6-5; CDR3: CASSLGESGANVLTF; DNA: TGTGCCAGCAGTTTAGGGGAGTCTGGGGCCAACGTCCTGACTTTC
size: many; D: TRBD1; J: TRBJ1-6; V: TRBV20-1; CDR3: CSARAPAGQGSSPLHF; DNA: TGCAGTGCTAGGGCCCCCGCGGGACAGGGTAGTTCACCCCTCCACTTT
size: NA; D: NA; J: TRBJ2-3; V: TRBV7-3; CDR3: CASSPSWRGQDTQCF; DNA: TGTGCCAGCAGCCCTAGCTGGAGAGGTCAAGATACGCAGTGTTTT
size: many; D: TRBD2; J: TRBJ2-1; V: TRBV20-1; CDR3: CSAKPLAGAGYNEQFF; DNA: TGCAGTGCCAAACCCCTAGCGGGAGCTGGTTACAATGAGCAGTTCTTC
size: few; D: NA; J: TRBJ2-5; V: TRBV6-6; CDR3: CASSYPPWGGGNQYTQYF; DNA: TGTGCCAGCAGTTACCCTCCCTGGGGCGGGGGCAACCAATATACCCAGTACTTC
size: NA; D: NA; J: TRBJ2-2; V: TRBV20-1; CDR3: CSARYTSWTLLFTGELFF; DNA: TGCAGTGCTAGATATACTAGCTGGACTCTTTTGTTCACCGGGGAGCTGTTTTTT
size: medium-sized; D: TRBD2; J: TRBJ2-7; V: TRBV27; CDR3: CASSLIRNLAGQPYEQYF; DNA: TGTGCCAGCAGTTTGATCCGGAACCTAGCGGGCCAGCCCTACGAGCAGTACTTC
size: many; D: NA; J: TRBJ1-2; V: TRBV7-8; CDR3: CASSESLDGYTF; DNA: TGTGCCAGCAGCGAGAGCCTGGATGGCTACACCTTC
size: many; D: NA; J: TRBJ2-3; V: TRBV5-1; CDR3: CASSTQPGRPDTQYF; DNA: TGCGCCAGCAGCACGCAACCTGGGCGTCCAGATACGCAGTATTTT
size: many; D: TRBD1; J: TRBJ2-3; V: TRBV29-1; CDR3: CSVDGQGRGTQYF; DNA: TGCAGCGTTGATGGACAGGGGAGAGGTACGCAGTATTTT
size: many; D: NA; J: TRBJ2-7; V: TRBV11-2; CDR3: CASSLDSSGVYEQYF; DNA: TGTGCCAGCAGCTTAGATTCCAGCGGAGTCTACGAGCAGTACTTC
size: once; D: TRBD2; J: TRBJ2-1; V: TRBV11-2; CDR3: CASSPQVRSGSSYNEQFF; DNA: TGTGCCAGCAGCCCACAGGTACGCAGCGGGAGCTCCTACAATGAGCAGTTCTTC
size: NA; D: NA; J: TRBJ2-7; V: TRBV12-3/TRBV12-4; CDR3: CASSSLSMEFAEQYF; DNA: TGTGCCAGCAGTTCACTAAGTATGGAATTCGCCGAGCAGTACTTC
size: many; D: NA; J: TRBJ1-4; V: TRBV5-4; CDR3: CASSTNRDEKLFF; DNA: TGTGCCAGCAGCACAAACAGGGATGAAAAACTGTTTTTT
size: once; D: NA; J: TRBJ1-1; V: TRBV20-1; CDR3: CSAITANTEAFF; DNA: TGCAGTGCTATCACAGCAAACACTGAAGCTTTCTTT
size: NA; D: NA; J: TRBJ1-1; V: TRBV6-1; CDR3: CASSERFETEAFF; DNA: TGTGCCAGCAGTGAAAGATTTGAGACTGAAGCTTTCTTT
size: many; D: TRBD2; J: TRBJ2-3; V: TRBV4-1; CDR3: CASSPTGRERSTDTQYF; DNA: TGCGCCAGCAGCCCAACTGGGCGGGAGAGGAGCACAGATACGCAGTATTTT
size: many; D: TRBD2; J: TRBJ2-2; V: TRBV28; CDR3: CASLGLALNTGELFF; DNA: TGTGCCAGCCTGGGACTAGCGTTGAACACCGGGGAGCTGTTTTTT
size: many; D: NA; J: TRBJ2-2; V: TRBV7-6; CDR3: CASSLDLGELFF; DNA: TGTGCCAGCAGCTTAGATCTGGGGGAGCTGTTTTTT
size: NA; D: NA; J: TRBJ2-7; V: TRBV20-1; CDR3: CSAKRGSDSSYEQYF; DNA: TGCAGTGCTAAGCGCGGCAGTGATAGCTCCTACGAGCAGTACTTC
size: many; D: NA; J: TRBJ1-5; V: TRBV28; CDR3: CASSLGVYQPQHF; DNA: TGTGCCAGCAGTTTAGGGGTTTACCAGCCCCAGCATTTT
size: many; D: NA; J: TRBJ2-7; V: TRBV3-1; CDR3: CASSQGVFSAKQYF; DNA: TGTGCCAGCAGCCAAGGCGTTTTTAGCGCAAAGCAGTACTTC
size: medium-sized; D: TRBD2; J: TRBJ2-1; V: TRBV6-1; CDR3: CASSSGLADYNEQFF; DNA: TGTGCCAGCAGTTCCGGACTAGCAGATTACAATGAGCAGTTCTTC
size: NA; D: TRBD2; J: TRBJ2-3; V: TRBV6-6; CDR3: CASSYGTSGSLGTQYF; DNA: TGTGCCAGCAGTTACGGGACTAGCGGATCCCTTGGTACGCAGTATTTT
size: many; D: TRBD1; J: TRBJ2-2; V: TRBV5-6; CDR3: CASSLAGGGGTGELFF; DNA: TGTGCCAGCAGCTTGGCAGGGGGCGGCGGCACCGGGGAGCTGTTTTTT
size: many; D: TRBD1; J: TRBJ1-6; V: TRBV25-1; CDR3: CASQQGYNSPLHF; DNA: TGTGCCAGCCAACAGGGGTATAATTCACCCCTCCACTTT
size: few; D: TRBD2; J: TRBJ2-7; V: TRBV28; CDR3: CASSFNREANYEQYF; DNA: TGTGCCAGCAGTTTTAACCGGGAGGCTAACTACGAGCAGTACTTC
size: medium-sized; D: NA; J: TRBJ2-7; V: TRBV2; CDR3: CASSEWGYEQYF; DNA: TGTGCCAGCAGTGAATGGGGGTACGAGCAGTACTTC
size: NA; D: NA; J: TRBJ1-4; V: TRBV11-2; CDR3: CASSFQRQSNEKLFF; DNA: TGTGCCAGCAGCTTCCAGCGACAGTCTAATGAAAAACTGTTTTTT
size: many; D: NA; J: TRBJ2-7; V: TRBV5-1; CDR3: CASSSRGPYEQYF; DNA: TGCGCCAGCAGCTCCCGGGGCCCCTACGAGCAGTACTTC
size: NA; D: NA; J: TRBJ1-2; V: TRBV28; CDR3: CASSEVQGNGHTF; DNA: TGTGCCAGCAGTGAAGTACAGGGAAATGGCCACACCTTC
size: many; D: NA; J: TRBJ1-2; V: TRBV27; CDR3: CASSLAGARGYTF; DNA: TGTGCCAGCAGTTTGGCAGGGGCGCGGGGCTACACCTTC
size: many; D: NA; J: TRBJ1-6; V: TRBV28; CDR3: CASSFGDSPLHF; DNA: TGTGCCAGCAGTTTTGGCGATTCACCCCTCCACTTT
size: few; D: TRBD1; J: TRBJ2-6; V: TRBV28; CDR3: CASSASGGKSSGANVLTF; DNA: TGTGCCAGCAGTGCATCAGGGGGAAAGAGCTCTGGTGCCAACGTCCTTACTTTC